The 19 T cell receptor beta chains below were found in one sample sequenced in a study of long-term antiretroviral therapy in people with HIV. immunoSEQ v3.0 was run at survey level. Sequencing was performed with immunoSEQ multiplex PCR; in TCRdb, only in-frame clones are kept and a portion is missing. Of 31,000 or so clones in the sample, approximately 86% were seen once. The sequenced sample was unsorted PBMCs, obtained approximately 5 years before starting antiretroviral therapy. The receptors were gathered from a man aged 45-60 years with HIV.

The rearrangement uses TRBV7-3 and TRBJ2-3, with D perhaps TRBD1 or TRBD2 (5 bases each). Germline lookup yields CDR1 SGHTA and CDR2 FQGTGA. V was trimmed by 3 bases and J by 6 bases, leaving 13 bases between them. CDR3 length: 14 amino acids. The DNA for the CDR3 is TGTGCCAGCAGCTTGGGACGGAGTGGGGATACGCAGTATTTT. Its translation is CASSLGRSGDTQYF.

The gene calls are TRBV4-1 and TRBJ2-5; 7 bases are shared with TRBD1. The CDR3 consists of 15 residues. V gave up 3 bases and J gave up 0 bases; unmatched junction bases: 4. Germline CDR1 MGHRA, CDR2 YSYEKL. The CDR3 region has the DNA TGCGCCAGCAGCCAGTCCGACAGGGACCAAGAGACCCAGTACTTC. Protein product: CASSQSDRDQETQYF.

The genes are TRBV7-9 and TRBJ1-2, with TRBD1 identical over 7 bases. Germline V gene data show CDR1 as SEHNR and CDR2 as FQNEAQ (reference sequence). V dropped 5 bases and J dropped 4; count of bases not matched to a gene: 10. CDR3 length: 15 amino acids. CDR3 bases: TGTGCCAGCAGCCCCAATCCCGGGACAGTCTATGGCTACACCTTC. Protein: CASSPNPGTVYGYTF.

The chain has TRBV2 and TRBJ1-2; TRBD1 might be the D (5 bases). Looked up from germline, CDR1 is SNHLY and CDR2 is FYNNEI. Trimming stripped 3 bases from V and 5 bases from J, with 13 bases between. The CDR3 is 14 amino acids. CDR3 nucleotides: TGTGCCAGCAGTGAGCCCGCAGGGTCTTATGGCTACACCTTC. This translates into CASSEPAGSYGYTF.

The chain uses TRBV7-2 and TRBJ2-3; no reliable D call. Per the germline V gene, CDR1 is SGHTA and CDR2 is FQGNSA. With 2 bases removed from V and 5 bases from J, the gap between germline ends came to 11 bases. This CDR3 has 14 residues. Written as DNA, the CDR3 is TGTGCCAGCAGCTTACGCCCAGCAAGAGATACGCAGTATTTT. Residues: CASSLRPARDTQYF.

The rearrangement links TRBV19 to TRBJ1-5; 7 positions match TRBD1. Germline trimming cut 7 bases from V and 7 bases from J; bases unmatched to any gene: 7. Per the germline V gene, CDR1 is LNHDA and CDR2 is SQIVND (reference sequence). The CDR3 sequence is 13 residues long. The CDR3 is CASTRQGGQPQHF. The CDR3 bases are TGTGCCAGTACGAGACAGGGAGGACAGCCCCAGCATTTT.

The V gene is TRBV7-2, the J gene TRBJ2-3; D remains unclear. This CDR3 region has 14 residues. The germline gives CDR1 SGHTA, CDR2 FQGNSA. Trimming removed 8 bases from V and 0 bases from J, with 12 bases in between. DNA of the CDR3: TGTGCCAGCCTCTTCGCCGGGAGCACAGATACGCAGTATTTT. Protein sequence: CASLFAGSTDTQYF.

This clone was observed once. The chain couples TRBV5-6 to TRBJ2-1; TRBD1 matches at 8 bases. In germline, CDR1 is SGHDT, CDR2 YYEEEE. CDR3 length: 15 amino acids. The V and J ends lost 4 bases and 4 bases, in that order; junction bases with no gene match: 7. CDR3: CASSLGTGTYNEQFF. The CDR3 DNA reads TGTGCCAGCAGCCTCGGGACAGGCACTTACAATGAGCAGTTCTTC.

The V and J genes are TRBV15 and TRBJ1-4, with no clear D. Germline V gene lookup returns CDR1 LNHNV and CDR2 YYDKDF (reference sequence). The CDR3 has 16 residues. V lost 1 base to trimming and J lost 8 bases, with 17 bases between them. The CDR3 loop is CATSRALGGSAEKLFF. The CDR3 DNA reads TGTGCCACCAGCAGAGCTCTAGGCGGGTCCGCGGAAAAACTGTTTTTT.

The sample holds a few counts of this clone. This rearrangement joins TRBV2 to TRBJ2-1; weak D call: TRBD1 (5 bases). Germline lookup yields CDR1 SNHLY and CDR2 FYNNEI. CDR3 size: 16 residues. The V gene lost 7 bases and the J gene lost 4 bases, with 20 bases spanning the gap. The CDR3 coding sequence is TGTGCCAGCAAATTCCGGATCGCCAGGGCATACAATGAGCAGTTCTTC. Its translation: CASKFRIARAYNEQFF.

This clone came up a few times. This chain uses TRBV7-9 with TRBJ2-2, with 9 bases identical to TRBD2. Trimming at V came to 6 bases and at J to 5 bases, leaving 4 bases not matched to a gene. Germline assignment: CDR1 SEHNR and CDR2 FQNEAQ (reference sequence). CDR3 length: 14 residues. DNA of the CDR3: TGTGCCAGCAGTAGCAGCGGGAGGACCGGGGAGCTGTTTTTT. Protein product: CASSSSGRTGELFF.

The V gene is TRBV19, the J gene TRBJ1-5; 9 bases align to TRBD1. Germline V gene sequence: CDR1 LNHDA, CDR2 SQIVND (reference sequence). V trimming: 1 base; J trimming: 7 bases; junction bases outside the gene matches: 8. The CDR3 covers 16 residues. The CDR3 loop is CASSIGWGDREQPQHF. The CDR3 DNA reads as TGTGCCAGTAGTATAGGTTGGGGGGACAGGGAACAGCCCCAGCATTTT. The variable domain in full, with the rest retrieved from reference TRBV19 and TRBJ1-5, is DGGITQSPKYLFRKEGQNVTLSCEQNLNHDAMYWYRQDPGQGLRLIYYSQIVNDFQKGDIAEGYSVSREKKESFPLTVTSAQKNPTAFYLCASSIGWGDREQPQHFGDGTRLSIL.

The chain has TRBV18 and TRBJ1-5, with 7 bases matching TRBD1. V lost 4 bases, J lost 6 bases, and 12 bases stayed unmatched. The CDR3 runs 16 residues. CDR1 and CDR2 (germline): KGHSH, LQKENI. In DNA form, the CDR3 reads TGTGCCAGCTCACTCCGGGAGGCCCAGGGGGGTCAGCCCCAGCATTTT. It specifies CASSLREAQGGQPQHF.

The table lists this clone with a few counts. The rearrangement uses TRBV11-2 and TRBJ1-5; TRBD1 matches at 7 bases. Germline lookup yields CDR1 SGHAT and CDR2 FQNNGV. Trimming removed 5 bases from V and 6 bases from J; junction bases left unmatched: 16. CDR3 length equals 17 residues. This chain's CDR3 is CASSPWTGQGLFQPQHF. CDR3 DNA sequence: TGTGCCAGCAGCCCTTGGACAGGCCAAGGACTGTTTCAGCCCCAGCATTTT. The complete variable domain, with remaining parts taken from reference TRBV11-2 and TRBJ1-5, reads EAGVAQSPRYKIIEKRQSVAFWCNPISGHATLYWYQQILGQGPKLLIQFQNNGVVDDSQLPKDRFSAERLKGVDSTLKIQPAKLEDSAVYLCASSPWTGQGLFQPQHFGDGTRLSIL.

The rearrangement joins TRBV12-5 to TRBJ1-5; no clear D. The CDR3 consists of 13 residues. V was shortened by 4 bases and J by 9 bases, with 13 bases between the two germline ends. The germline V gene has CDR1 LGHNT and CDR2 FRNRAP. CDR3 residues: CASGSDTGWPQHF. Written as DNA, the CDR3 is TGTGCTAGTGGTTCAGACACGGGCTGGCCCCAGCATTTT.

The chain recombines TRBV25-1 with TRBJ2-5, with unresolved D. V dropped 9 bases and J dropped 5 bases, with 22 bases sitting between them. CDR1 and CDR2 from the germline V gene are MGHDK and SYGVNS. The CDR3 is 15 amino acids. CDR3 sequence reads: CASALSIWLGETQYF. CDR3 bases: TGTGCCAGTGCACTATCCATTTGGCTCGGGGAGACCCAGTACTTC.

This clone was observed once. This chain uses TRBV5-3 with TRBJ2-7, with a weak D call TRBD2 (5 bases). TRBV5-3 is an ORF for which the function is uncertain. The CDR3 consists of 13 residues. V lost 8 bases and J 2 bases, leaving 14 bases between the germline ends. In DNA form, the CDR3 reads TGTGCCAGCAGTATCGGGGTCCCCTACGAGCAGTACTTC. Protein: CASSIGVPYEQYF.

This clone was detected once. The chain uses TRBV5-1 and TRBJ2-7; tentatively, D is TRBD2 (6 bases). This CDR3 region has 14 residues. Germline assignment: CDR1 SGHRS and CDR2 YFSETQ. Deletions cut 1 base from V and 0 bases from J, with 8 bases between. Here the CDR3 reads CASSLWGVSYEQYF. The CDR3 DNA reads as TGCGCCAGCAGCTTGTGGGGGGTCTCCTACGAGCAGTACTTC. The whole variable domain, filled in from reference TRBV5-1 and TRBJ2-7, reads KAGVTQTPRYLIKTRGQQVTLSCSPISGHRSVSWYQQTPGQGLQFLFEYFSETQRNKGNFPGRFSGRQFSNSRSEMNVSTLELGDSALYLCASSLWGVSYEQYFGPGTRLTVT.

The V call is TRBV14, the J call TRBJ1-1; the match to TRBD1 covers 8 bases. J was trimmed by 3 bases and V by 3 bases; bases with no gene match: 6. Looked up from germline, CDR1 is SGHDN and CDR2 is FVKESK. The CDR3 loop spans 15 amino acids. CDR3 bases: TGTGCCAGCAGCCACTCGACAGGGGTGGACACTGAAGCTTTCTTT. It codes for CASSHSTGVDTEAFF.